These 10 T cell receptor beta chains were sequenced from one sample in a study of blood T cell repertoires in COVID-19. Libraries were prepared by immunoSEQ multiplex PCR; TCRdb keeps only in-frame clonotypes and omits some of them. The top ten clones hold roughly 5.5% of a sample with 50,000 to 65,000 clones, roughly 79% of them seen once. The source material was peripheral blood. The receptor source for this set is an older woman with acute or convalescent COVID-19.

The V and J genes are TRBV7-2 and TRBJ1-6; perhaps TRBD1 as D (6 bases). This CDR3 is built from 15 residues. Germline V gene sequence: CDR1 SGHTA, CDR2 FQGNSA. V was trimmed by 5 bases and J by 9 bases, leaving 17 bases between them. CDR3 sequence (DNA): TGTGCCAGCAGCACTCGAGGGGGGGATCGTTCACCCCTCCACTTT. Translation gives CASSTRGGDRSPLHF.

The J gene is TRBJ1-4, the V gene TRBV12-2; TRBD1 is taken as the D call from the table, unchecked against the DNA. TRBV12-2 is flagged as a pseudogene. The CDR3 consists of 15 residues. The CDR3 reads CASRLGRTGHEKLFF. CDR3 DNA sequence: TGTGCAAGTCGCTTAGGCAGGACAGGGCATGAAAAACTGTTTTTT.

The chain links TRBV10-1 to TRBJ1-3, with 7 bases lining up with TRBD1. Trimming cost V 10 bases and J 0 bases; bases outside gene matches: 12. Per the germline V gene, CDR1 is WNHNN and CDR2 is SYGVQD (reference sequence). This CDR3 contains 16 residues. CDR3 sequence reads: CAKEGRGTGSGNTIYF. Here the CDR3 DNA reads TGCGCCAAAGAGGGCAGGGGGACCGGCTCTGGAAACACCATATATTTT.

This chain uses TRBV9 with TRBJ1-1, with TRBD1 identical over 7 bases. CDR1 is SGDLS, CDR2 YYNGEE, per germline. Trimming cost V 7 bases and J 11 bases; bases outside gene matches: 8. This CDR3 is 11 amino acids long. In DNA, the CDR3 is TGTGCCAGCGGGAGACAGGGCGTCGCTTTCTTT. Translated: CASGRQGVAFF. The full variable domain, its missing parts supplied by reference TRBV9 and TRBJ1-1, is DSGVTQTPKHLITATGQRVTLRCSPRSGDLSVYWYQQSLDQGLQFLIQYYNGEERAKGNILERFSAQQFPDLHSELNLSSLELGDSALYFCASGRQGVAFFGQGTRLTVV.

This rearrangement joins TRBV5-1 to TRBJ1-2; 11 bases line up with TRBD1. V trimming: 4 bases; J trimming: 3 bases; junction bases outside the gene matches: 5. The CDR3 covers 15 residues. Germline assignment: CDR1 SGHRS and CDR2 YFSETQ. The CDR3 is CASSPRTGGDYGYTF. For the CDR3, the DNA is TGCGCCAGCAGCCCACGGACAGGGGGCGACTATGGCTACACCTTC.

This clone showed up just once. The rearrangement links TRBV27 to TRBJ1-5; D might be TRBD1 (5 bases). V lost 6 bases to trimming and J lost 2 bases, with 14 bases between them. The CDR3 contains 15 residues. Germline CDR1 MNHEY, CDR2 SMNVEV (reference sequence). CDR3 sequence: CASRITGAGNQPQHF. The CDR3, as DNA: TGTGCCAGCAGAATTACTGGGGCCGGCAATCAGCCCCAGCATTTT.

The chain has TRBV15 and TRBJ2-1, with 8 positions matching TRBD2. The germline gives CDR1 LNHNV, CDR2 YYDKDF (reference sequence). This CDR3 comprises 18 residues. The V and J ends lost 0 bases and 4 bases, in that order; junction bases with no gene match: 11. The CDR3 reads CATSRDNFLAGEYNEQFF. CDR3 DNA sequence: TGTGCCACCAGCAGAGACAATTTCCTAGCGGGTGAATACAATGAGCAGTTCTTC.

The V gene is TRBV24-1, the J gene TRBJ2-1, with TRBD2 matching 7 bases. The junction had 11 bases not matched to a gene; V was cut back by 3 bases and J by 10 bases. This CDR3 is built from 15 residues. Germline CDR1 and CDR2: KGHDR and SFDVKD. The DNA for the CDR3 is TGTGCCACCAGTGATCCGACCGGACTAGAAGGAGAGCAGTTCTTC. Its protein is CATSDPTGLEGEQFF.

CDR3 amino acids: CASSLQAGGTGITDTQYF. The CDR3, as DNA: TGTGCCAGCAGCTTACAAGCGGGAGGAACCGGGATCACAGATACGCAGTATTTT. This chain joins TRBV7-6 and TRBJ2-3; 9 bases are shared with TRBD2. The CDR3 extends over 18 amino acids. Per the germline V gene, CDR1 is SGHVS and CDR2 is FNYEAQ. Unmatched junction bases numbered 11, after V lost 2 bases and J lost 2 bases.

The CDR3 sequence: CASSNRQTGVTEAFF. In DNA form, the CDR3 reads TGCGCCAGCAGCAATAGACAGACTGGTGTAACTGAAGCTTTCTTT. V and J are TRBV5-1 and TRBJ1-1; D possibly corresponds to TRBD1 (5 bases). Deletions cut 4 bases from V and 5 bases from J, with 18 bases between. The CDR3 is 15 amino acids. Germline V gene sequence: CDR1 SGHRS, CDR2 YFSETQ.